This T cell receptor beta chain was recovered during a study of blood T cell repertoires in COVID-19 (dated by TCRdb to between 2020 and 2021). Some background on the complete study: Collaborator samples came from the United States, Italy and Spain and covered acute and convalescent phases of COVID-19. The prospective study material was composed of cDNA or gDNA derived from T cells, B-cell-depleted T cells, or PBMCs. Subjects who had been exposed to COVID-19, were actively infected with it, or had recovered from it provided the deeply sampled blood TCRbeta repertoires that made up the dataset. The repertoires were made available in a free public database intended to serve as a resource for research on the immune response to SARS-CoV-2. Samples were obtained from the ongoing ImmuneRACE study (first 160 participants) and from over 1,000 subjects provided by 6 global collaborators. Nearly every sample came with metadata listing a de-identified subject ID, COVID-19 status, age in years and sex. Where available, HLA class I and class II types were taken from metadata supplied by the sample provider and were not determined by assay-based typing.

About this clone itself: Its recognized antigen is unknown. No base quality values were provided; no much bigger clone lies one nucleotide off.

The CDR3 starts with the cysteine, ends with the phenylalanine, and has 15 residues. Only the CDR3 DNA is retained, 45 bases long and in frame from the first base. The germline V gene specifies SGHVS as CDR1 and FNYEAQ as CDR2. At the junction V is shortened by 2 bases and J by 3 bases; bases outside the gene matches: 4. Whole blood was collected in K2EDTA tubes by collaborating institutions according to the institutions' own protocols. For TCRbeta analysis, collaborator samples were shipped as frozen whole blood, as isolated PBMCs, or as DNA extracted from either sample type. What the research found in general, with its limitations: How much clinical and demographic metadata was included differed by source and by participant, and the metadata was provided uncurated.

The immunoSEQ Assay, a bias-controlled multiplex PCR, was used to amplify TCRbeta CDR3 regions from genomic DNA. Per the authors' processing: The number of nucleated cells in each sample was estimated from the amplification of reference gene primers within the assay. Sequence reads were collapsed and filtered to measure the absolute abundance of every unique TCRbeta CDR3 rearrangement. For each sample, productive Simpson clonality was calculated as the square root of Simpson's diversity index over productive rearrangements. Imported from immuneACCESS, the table was reduced by TCRdb to in-frame sequences with V and J called. These copies leave out some clones; in studies compared against another copy, an unresolved V gene accounts for under half, and the cause of the remainder is not known. That table furnishes V, J and clone size, whereas the DNA furnished D and trimming. Recorded for this sample are about 140,000 clones; roughly four fifths of them occurred a single time. The ten largest account for roughly 10% of the sample.

The sequence is built from TRBV7-6 and TRBJ2-1; 7 bases in the middle match TRBD2. This TCR was sampled from a woman between 50 and 59 years old with active or convalescent COVID-19. Sequencing was done on a sample of peripheral blood. CDR3 sequence: CASSLQAGIYNEQFF. The sequence in DNA is TGTGCCAGCAGCTTACAAGCGGGGATCTACAATGAGCAGTTCTTC.